Described below is a single T cell receptor (beta chain) sequence and its context. The antigen is undetermined. These data belong to a study of T cell responses to AZD1222 COVID-19 vaccine. TCRdb's table, derived via immunoSEQ multiplex PCR, lists solely in-frame clones and lacks some. The sample has about 130,000 clones, roughly 92% seen once. Regarding the study as a whole: Unmutated variant regions are reportedly the target of nearly half of TCRs that are spike-specific. Among vaccine-associated CD4 TCRs, coverage spanned spike, with dominance at 160-218 and 743-854. There were mostly white British donors and more females than males, and clonal diversity was possibly underestimated. Only a handful of people who got AZD1222 tested seropositive at baseline.

The V end was cut by 4 bases, the J end by 3 bases, with 13 bases between. The germline V gene encodes CDR1 SGHRS and CDR2 YFSETQ. This CDR3 region has 14 residues. The chain employs TRBV5-1 and TRBJ1-1, with a possible D match to TRBD1 (5 bases). This specimen consisted of peripheral blood, obtained 28 days after the second AZD1222 dose. The clonotype was recovered from an adult who received the AZD1222 COVID-19 vaccine. CDR3 residues: CASSQVLTDTEAFF. CDR3 DNA: TGCGCCAGCAGCCAAGTCTTGACAGACACTGAAGCTTTCTTT.